The entry that follows covers one TCR beta chain sequence. These data originate in a study of cytomegalovirus exposure and HLA in healthy donors. This PCR relied on a set of 60 Vbeta primers and 13 Jbeta primers. Assay: immunoSEQ multiplex PCR; the TCRdb copy retains only in-frame clones and omits some. This sample has 150,000 or so clones, with more than 65% found just once. Sequencing input: PBMCs. The TCR was taken from a woman in her 30s in good health and CMV-seronegative.

CDR3 amino acids: CASSTRQGGQPQHF. The CDR3 DNA is TGTGCCAGCAGCACCCGACAGGGAGGCCAGCCCCAGCATTTT. The chain combines TRBV7-2 with TRBJ1-5, with TRBD1 matching over 7 bases. The ends lost 5 bases at V and 7 bases at J; junction bases unmatched: 8. This CDR3 is 14 amino acids long. CDR1 is SGHTA, CDR2 FQGNSA, per germline.